The 14 T cell receptor beta chains presented below share a single source sample, sequenced in a study of cytomegalovirus exposure and HLA in healthy donors. This PCR relied on a set of 60 Vbeta primers and 13 Jbeta primers. The protocol was immunoSEQ multiplex PCR, while the TCRdb copy is restricted to in-frame clones and leaves out a portion. Among about 150,000 clones listed, just under 65% were seen once. The material sequenced was PBMCs. The receptors shown here come from a woman aged 55 to 70 in good health and CMV-seropositive.

This clone was found a few times. The chain joins TRBV27 to TRBJ2-4; 10 positions match TRBD1. Unmatched junction bases numbered 4, after V lost 5 bases and J lost 9 bases. Germline CDR1 reads MNHEY; CDR2 reads SMNVEV (reference sequence). This CDR3 contains 13 residues. The CDR3 sequence: CASSLRDRGIQYF. The CDR3 DNA reads as TGTGCCAGCAGTCTCCGGGACAGGGGCATTCAGTACTTC.

The V gene is TRBV29-1, the J gene TRBJ2-7; unclear D gene. Trimming removed 4 bases at V and 0 bases at J, with 7 bases between. Germline lookup yields CDR1 SQVTM and CDR2 ANQGSEA. This CDR3 spans 12 amino acids. The CDR3 sequence: CSVGSSSYEQYF. The CDR3 DNA sequence: TGCAGCGTTGGTTCTAGCTCCTACGAGCAGTACTTC.

This chain joins TRBV6-5 and TRBJ2-5; possibly TRBD2 for D (6 bases). The DNA end is more similar to TRBJ2-7, so the J call may be wrong. Germline V CDR1 and CDR2: MNHEY, SVGAGI. CDR3 length: 12 amino acids. This CDR3 is CASRGGEYEQYF. The CDR3 coding sequence is TGTGCCAGCAGGGGCGGGGAATACGAGCAGTACTTC.

The chain couples TRBV28 to TRBJ1-2; D not resolved. CDR3 length: 14 residues. V was clipped by 4 bases and J by 1 base, with 10 bases between them. Germline V gene lookup returns CDR1 MDHEN and CDR2 SYDVKM. The CDR3 coding sequence is TGTGCCAGCAGTTCGATCCGGGTTAACTATGGCTACACCTTC. As protein: CASSSIRVNYGYTF.

This clone was recorded a few times. The rearrangement links TRBV28 to TRBJ2-1; 11 bases are a match to TRBD2. The germline CDR1 and CDR2 sequences are MDHEN and SYDVKM. The CDR3 runs to 15 residues. V shed 2 bases and J 10 bases; nucleotides not matched to a gene: 7. CDR3 residues: CASSLVGTSGSEQFF. The CDR3 DNA follows: TGTGCCAGCAGTTTAGTTGGGACTAGCGGAAGCGAGCAGTTCTTC. The variable domain in full, completed from reference TRBV28 and TRBJ2-1, reads DVKVTQSSRYLVKRTGEKVFLECVQDMDHENMFWYRQDPGLGLRLIYFSYDVKMKEKGDIPEGYSVSREKKERFSLILESASTNQTSMYLCASSLVGTSGSEQFFGPGTRLTVL.

The CDR3 here is CASSFPGEGEQFF. CDR3 bases: TGCGCCAGTTCTTTCCCGGGAGAGGGTGAGCAGTTCTTC. V and J are TRBV4-1 and TRBJ2-1; weak D call: TRBD2 (6 bases). The V gene lost 9 bases and the J gene lost 9 bases, with 18 bases spanning the gap. The CDR3 covers 13 residues. Germline V gene lookup returns CDR1 MGHRA and CDR2 YSYEKL.

V usage is TRBV7-2 and J usage is TRBJ1-1; the D is unclear. CDR1 SGHTA and CDR2 FQGNSA come from the germline V gene. This CDR3 region has 15 residues. Trimming cost V 1 base and J 8 bases, with 17 bases left between them. The CDR3, as DNA: TGTGCCAGCAGCTTAGAGGCCATGAGGCGTGGGGAAGCTTTCTTT. Its translation is CASSLEAMRRGEAFF.

This sequence joins TRBV16 and TRBJ1-1; TRBD1 matches at 11 bases. Germline V gene data show CDR1 as KGHSY and CDR2 as FQNENV. This CDR3 is built from 14 residues. Germline trimming cut 0 bases from V and 7 bases from J; bases unmatched to any gene: 1. CDR3 nucleotide sequence: TGTGCCAGCAGCCAATCGGGACAGGGGGTTGAAGCTTTCTTT. Translating it yields CASSQSGQGVEAFF.

The chain uses TRBV13 and TRBJ2-1; TRBD1 matches 8 bases. Germline V gives CDR1 PRHDT, CDR2 FYEKMQ (reference sequence). V was pared by 5 bases and J by 8 bases, with 8 bases of the junction left unmatched. The CDR3 covers 14 residues. In DNA form, the CDR3 reads TGTGCCAGCAGCCTGGACAGGGTTGCCTATGAGCAGTTCTTC. Translating it yields CASSLDRVAYEQFF.

The CDR3 protein is CASSPPGSYEQYF. The CDR3 DNA is TGTGCCAGCAGCCCCCCGGGCTCCTACGAGCAGTACTTC. V and J are TRBV7-3 and TRBJ2-7; D uncertain. Germline-derived CDR1 and CDR2 are SGHTA and FQGTGA. This CDR3 comprises 13 residues. The V and J ends lost 5 bases and 0 bases respectively, with 8 bases between them.

The chain combines TRBV29-1 with TRBJ2-1, with 7 positions matching TRBD2. V trimming: 3 bases; J trimming: 2 bases; junction bases outside the gene matches: 10. The length of the CDR3 is 16 residues. Germline V gene lookup returns CDR1 SQVTM and CDR2 ANQGSEA. The CDR3 is CSVDAGGSSAYNEQFF. CDR3 coding DNA: TGCAGCGTTGATGCGGGCGGGAGCTCCGCCTACAATGAGCAGTTCTTC.

The chain couples TRBV6-5 to TRBJ1-2; the D is unclear. Deletions cut 3 bases from V and 3 bases from J, with 11 bases between. The CDR3 spans 14 residues. Germline CDR1 reads MNHEY; CDR2 reads SVGAGI. The CDR3, as DNA: TGTGCCAGCAGTTATGGAGGGCAGGACTATGGCTACACCTTC. This sequence encodes CASSYGGQDYGYTF.

The chain joins TRBV10-3 to TRBJ1-2; D unresolved. The germline V gene has CDR1 ENHRY and CDR2 SYGVKD. V lost 4 bases and J lost 6, with 12 bases in between. The CDR3 is 13 residues long. Here the CDR3 DNA reads TGTGCCATCAGTGGAGGAGAGGCGGATGGCTACACCTTC. It encodes CAISGGEADGYTF.

The table lists this clone with a few counts. This sequence joins TRBV29-1 and TRBJ2-7, with D tentatively TRBD1 (5 bases). Trimming cost V 6 bases and J 1 base, with 7 bases left between them. The germline CDR1 and CDR2 sequences are SQVTM and ANQGSEA. This CDR3 spans 11 amino acids. The CDR3 sequence is CSVTDSYEQYF. The CDR3 DNA reads as TGCAGCGTGACAGATTCCTACGAGCAGTACTTC.